This T cell receptor (beta chain) comes out of a study of shared clonotypes between healthy human individuals. Study at large: Donors, aged 18 to 49, were a couple of women and a few men. Study-wide results and limits: Around 5% of naive CD4 clonotypes were common to a handful of donors.

The CDR3 is 14 residues long. CDR1 is SGDLS, CDR2 YYNGEE, per germline. The trim removed 4 bases at V and 4 bases at J, leaving 7 bases unmatched. With respect to this clone: What it recognizes is unknown.

The data were produced by immunoSEQ multiplex PCR, yet TCRdb's version contains in-frame clones alone and is incomplete. Of 1,400,000 or so clones in the sample, approximately 98.5% were seen once. Division of CD4+ cells produced a CD45RA+ naive subset and a CD45RA-negative memory subset. The sequenced sample consisted of naive CD4+ T cells sorted from blood. As to subset: CD45RA+ positively selected. The origin of this receptor is a man aged 30 to 39 in good health. The gene calls are TRBV9 and TRBJ2-5, with 7 nucleotides matching TRBD2. The CDR3 DNA reads as TGTGCCAGCAGCCTTCGAGCGGGGCCAGAGACCCAGTACTTC. Protein product: CASSLRAGPETQYF.